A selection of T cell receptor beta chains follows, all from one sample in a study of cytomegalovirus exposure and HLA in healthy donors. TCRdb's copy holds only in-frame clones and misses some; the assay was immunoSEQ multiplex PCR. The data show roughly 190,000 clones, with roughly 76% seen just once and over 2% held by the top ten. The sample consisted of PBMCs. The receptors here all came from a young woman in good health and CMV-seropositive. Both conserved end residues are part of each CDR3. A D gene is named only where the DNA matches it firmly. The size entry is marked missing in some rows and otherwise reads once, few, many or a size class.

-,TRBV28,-,CASTDHLPGTRLSNQPQHF
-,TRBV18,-,CASSPTSTEAFF
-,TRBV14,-,CASSHIDTQYF
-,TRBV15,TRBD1,CATSRRSGQGTGNTIYF
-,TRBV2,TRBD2,CASTALAGGPYEQYF
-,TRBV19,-,CASRKQGPDTQYF
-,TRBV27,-,CASSTLRRGSWANVLTF
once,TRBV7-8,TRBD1,CASSEGTGDNQPQHF
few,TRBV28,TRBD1,CASSGPPEDRGNTEAFF
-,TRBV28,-,CATGFGPPGEKLFF
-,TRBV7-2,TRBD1,CASSKTGQYNEKLFF
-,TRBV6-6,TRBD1,CASRDGTVGNNEQFF
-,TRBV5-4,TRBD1,CASSLQGARYEQYF
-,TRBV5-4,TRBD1,CASSLPGGGPLSEQYF
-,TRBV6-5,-,CASSVSRGIGNEQFF
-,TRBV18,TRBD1,CASSRQGSGGEKLFF
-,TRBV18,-,CASSPTVGPGSYNEQFF
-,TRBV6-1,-,CASSAWAQVSNQPQHF
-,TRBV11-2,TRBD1,CASSQQGAPVYEQYF
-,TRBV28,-,CASNMPSTRYGYTF
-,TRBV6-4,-,CASSWSGNTEAFF
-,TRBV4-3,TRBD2,CASSQDLLAGGEQFF
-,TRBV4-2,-,CASSQRDQETQYF
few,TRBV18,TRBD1,CASSPGTEKAFF
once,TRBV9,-,CASSQTTDTQYF
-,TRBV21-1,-,CASSKGGTGKANYGYTF
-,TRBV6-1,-,CASSGLFTGRTDTQYF
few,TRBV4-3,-,CASSLSLHGMNTEAFF
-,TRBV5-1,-,CASSLLTGTNTEAFF
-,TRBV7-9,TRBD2,CASSLMSGGGYEQYF
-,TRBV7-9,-,CSSSEVGDGYTF
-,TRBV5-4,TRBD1,CASTFGGQGLREQYF
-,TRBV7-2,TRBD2,CASSSRLAGGPNTQYF
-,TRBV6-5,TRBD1,CASSYGQVAYEQYF
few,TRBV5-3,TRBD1,CARSNDRGPNQPQHF
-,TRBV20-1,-,CSAARVTEAFF